This TCR beta chain was profiled in a study of cytomegalovirus exposure and HLA in healthy donors. As regards this clone: Its antigen is still unknown.

Study results and caveats: By HLA locus, TCR association rates varied in a later analysis, with DRB1 showing the most and HLA-C the fewest. An analysis done earlier found most TCR beta V segments productive about 87% or about 30% of the time. It has been reported that TCR beta sequences accurately predicted the HLA-A and HLA-B alleles of most subjects.

A multiplex PCR was run with 60 Vbeta primers and 13 Jbeta primers. Repertoires were generated with immunoSEQ multiplex PCR, while TCRdb's copy carries only in-frame clones and drops some. Altogether roughly 200,000 clones are present, about nine tenths being singletons, with the ten largest covering under 1.2%. The V and J ends lost 4 bases and 9 bases respectively, with 23 bases between them. Germline CDR1 reads SGDLS; CDR2 reads YYNGEE. CDR3 length: 17 residues. The TCR was taken from a boy aged 2 to 9 in good health and CMV-seronegative. V is TRBV9 and J is TRBJ1-6, with a tentative D call TRBD1 (6 bases). Source material: PBMCs. The CDR3 spells CASSLSGGPGSSSPLHF. The CDR3 DNA reads TGTGCCAGCAGCCTCTCGGGGGGCCCCGGAAGTAGTTCACCCCTCCACTTT.